What follows are 3 T cell receptor beta chains derived from one specimen sequenced in a study of blood T cell repertoires in COVID-19. Method: immunoSEQ multiplex PCR; TCRdb's copy keeps in-frame clones and lacks some. This table holds 200,000 to 250,000 clones, around three quarters found once. Material for sequencing was peripheral blood. The source of these receptors is a woman between 65 and 79 years old with acute or convalescent COVID-19.

The chain couples TRBV2 to TRBJ2-1, with 10 bases lining up with TRBD2. CDR3 length: 15 amino acids. The V segment lost 3 bases and the J segment 8 bases; nucleotides outside the gene matches: 7. Germline loops: CDR1 SNHLY, CDR2 FYNNEI. The CDR3 loop is CASSDRLAGVDEQFF. The CDR3 region has the DNA TGTGCCAGCAGTGATCGGCTAGCGGGAGTCGATGAGCAGTTCTTC. The full variable domain, rest sourced from reference TRBV2 and TRBJ2-1, is EPEVTQTPSHQVTQMGQEVILRCVPISNHLYFYWYRQILGQKVEFLVSFYNNEISEKSEIFDDQFSVERPDGSNFTLKIRSTKLEDSAMYFCASSDRLAGVDEQFFGPGTRLTVL.

The rearrangement links TRBV7-6 to TRBJ1-6; the match to TRBD1 covers 9 bases. CDR3 length equals 17 residues. Germline-derived CDR1 and CDR2 are SGHVS and FNYEAQ. V shed 5 bases, J shed 6 bases, and the junction held 11 bases outside the gene matches. CDR3: CASSRNRGLSLNSPLHF. The CDR3, as DNA: TGTGCCAGCAGCCGCAACAGGGGGCTATCGCTTAATTCACCCCTCCACTTT. Full variable domain (remainder filled in from reference TRBV7-6 and TRBJ1-6): GAGVSQSPRYKVTKRGQDVALRCDPISGHVSLYWYRQALGQGPEFLTYFNYEAQQDKSGLPNDRFSAERPEGSISTLTIQRTEQRDSAMYRCASSRNRGLSLNSPLHFGNGTRLTVT.

The rearrangement joins TRBV7-8 to TRBJ1-1; D might be TRBD1 (6 bases). V was shortened by 5 bases and J by 1 base, with 23 bases between the two germline ends. This CDR3 is built from 18 residues. The germline gives CDR1 SGHVS, CDR2 FQNEAQ. CDR3 coding DNA: TGTGCCAGCAGCCTTCCTCCCAGGGGCCTCGTCCGGAACACTGAAGCTTTCTTT. Encoded protein: CASSLPPRGLVRNTEAFF.